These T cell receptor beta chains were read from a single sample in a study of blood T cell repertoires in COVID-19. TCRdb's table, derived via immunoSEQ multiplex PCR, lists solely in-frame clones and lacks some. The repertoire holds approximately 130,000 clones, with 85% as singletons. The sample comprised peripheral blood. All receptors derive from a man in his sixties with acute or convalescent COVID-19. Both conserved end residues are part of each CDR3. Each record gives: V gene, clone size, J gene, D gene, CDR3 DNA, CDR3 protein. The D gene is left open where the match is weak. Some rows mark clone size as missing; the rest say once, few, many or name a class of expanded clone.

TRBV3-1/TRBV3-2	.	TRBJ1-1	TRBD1	TGTGCCAGCAGCCAACCGGACAGGGCTTGTACTGAAGCTTTCTTT	CASSQPDRACTEAFF
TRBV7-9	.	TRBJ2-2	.	TGTGCCAGCAGCCCCGAGGCAGGGGGGTCCGGGGAGCTGTTTTTT	CASSPEAGGSGELFF
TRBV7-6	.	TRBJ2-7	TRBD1	TGTGCCAGCAGCCCCCGGGACAGGGGGTCCTACGAGCAGTACTTC	CASSPRDRGSYEQYF
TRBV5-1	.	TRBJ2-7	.	TGCGCCAGCAGCCCCAGCGGAGAGAACGAGCAGTACTTC	CASSPSGENEQYF
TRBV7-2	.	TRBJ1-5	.	TGTGCCAGCAGCTTAGGACAGGATCAGCCCCAGCATTTT	CASSLGQDQPQHF
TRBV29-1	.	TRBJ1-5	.	TGCAGCGTTGAGGACAGTACCAACGCCCAGCATTTT	CSVEDSTNAQHF
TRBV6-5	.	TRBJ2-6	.	TGTGCCAGCAGTTCGCTAACAGGGTTCGGGGCCAACGTCCTGACTTTC	CASSSLTGFGANVLTF
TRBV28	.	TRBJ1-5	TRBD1	TGTGCCACTTCCGGGACAGGGGGGAATCAGCCCCAGCATTTT	CATSGTGGNQPQHF
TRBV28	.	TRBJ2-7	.	TGTGCCAGCAGCTTGCAGGGCGCCTCCTACGAGCAGTACTTC	CASSLQGASYEQYF
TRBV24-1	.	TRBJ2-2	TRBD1	TGTGCCACCAGTGACTCCCCGGGACAGGGGGCTGGGACCGGGGAGCTGTTTTTT	CATSDSPGQGAGTGELFF
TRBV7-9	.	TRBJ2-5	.	TGTGCCAGCAGCCCGCGAGGTGGGGGGGAGACCCAGTACTTC	CASSPRGGGETQYF
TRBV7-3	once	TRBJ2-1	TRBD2	TGTGCCAGCAGCCACGGGGCCTTTAGCGGGGGGTCCTACAATGAGCAGTTCTTC	CASSHGAFSGGSYNEQFF
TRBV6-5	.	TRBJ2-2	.	TGTGCCAGCAGTTACGGCCAGGGAAACACCGGGGAGCTGTTTTTT	CASSYGQGNTGELFF
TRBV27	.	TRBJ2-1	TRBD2	TGTGCCAGCAGTTTCCGGGGCACCGGGGGGAATGAGCAGTTCTTC	CASSFRGTGGNEQFF
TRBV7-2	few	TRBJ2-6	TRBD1	TGTGCCAGCAGCTTAAGGGACAGCTCTGGGGCCAACGTCCTGACTTTC	CASSLRDSSGANVLTF
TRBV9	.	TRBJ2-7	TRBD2	TGTGCCAGCAGCCCAACAGGCGGGAGCCCCTACGAGCAGTACTTC	CASSPTGGSPYEQYF
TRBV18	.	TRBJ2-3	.	TGTGCCAGCTCATTACAGGGACCCGATACGCAGTATTTT	CASSLQGPDTQYF